Here is one TCR beta chain with its context. Its antigen is undetermined. The repertoire was sequenced with immunoSEQ multiplex PCR; TCRdb's copy has only in-frame clones and lacks some. The sample contains 95,000 to 150,000 clones, roughly nine tenths of which appear only once. The timepoints at which blood was sampled were baseline, cycle 4 day 1, and cycle 7 day 1. The data were taken from a study of OX40 agonist ivuxolimab in advanced cancers. The wider study: Patients were treated with intravenous ivuxolimab, dosed at 0.01 to 10 mg/kg and infused every 2 weeks.

Overall study findings and caveats: Dosing at 0.1 to 3.0 mg/kg was accompanied by clonal expansion of CD4+ and CD8+ blood T cells by week 6. Partial responders treated at 0.1-3.0 mg/kg exhibited clonal expansion among the lowest measured.

The CDR3 is 15 residues long. Germline-derived CDR1 and CDR2 are MDHEN and SYDVKM. Trimming shortened V by 6 bases and J by 1 base, and 13 bases separated the two germline ends. Sample: CD4+ or CD8+ T cells sorted from blood, taken in a trial of the OX40 agonist ivuxolimab. The clonotype was recovered from an adult with an advanced solid tumor such as melanoma, head and neck, liver or kidney cancer. V gene TRBV28 combines with J gene TRBJ2-1; D could derive from TRBD1 or TRBD2 (5 bases each). CDR3 in amino acids: CASRGVTSSYNEQFF. The CDR3 DNA is TGTGCCAGCAGGGGGGTCACCAGTTCCTACAATGAGCAGTTCTTC.